This is a list of T cell receptor beta chains from one sample in a study of T cells after yellow fever vaccination. TCRdb passed the 5' RACE reads through MiXCR, listing each CDR3 protein once. Of about 140,000 distinct CDR3 sequences in the sample, about 6.9% were seen once. The sequencing here drew on CD4+ T cells sorted from PBMCs, taken 10 days after the yellow fever booster vaccination. These receptors all come from a man younger than 40 who received the YFV17D yellow fever vaccine. CDR3s include the opening cysteine and the closing phenylalanine or tryptophan. Each record gives: CDR3 protein, CDR3 DNA, V gene, D gene, clone size, J gene. A D gene is named only where the DNA matches it firmly. Expanded clones are given a class, and other clones once, few, many or no size at all.

CASSEGTPGYQPQHF TGTGCCAGCAGTGAGGGGACACCAGGGTATCAGCCCCAGCATTTT TRBV2 . many TRBJ1-5
CASRKDGVSDTQYF TGTGCCAGTAGGAAGGACGGGGTGTCAGATACGCAGTATTTT TRBV19 . . TRBJ2-3
CASSFDLFFREGFNEQFF TGTGCCAGCAGTTTCGACCTATTCTTTCGGGAGGGATTCAATGAGCAGTTCTTC TRBV28 TRBD2 many TRBJ2-1
CASSPVQYQETQYF TGTGCCAGCAGTCCCGTACAGTACCAAGAGACCCAGTACTTC TRBV12-3/TRBV12-4 . many TRBJ2-5
CASSLTGSVTEAFF TGTGCCAGCAGCTTAACGGGCTCGGTTACTGAAGCTTTCTTT TRBV7-9 . . TRBJ1-1
CASSFSGSETQYF TGTGCCAGCAGCTTCTCCGGGAGTGAGACCCAGTACTTC TRBV7-2 . many TRBJ2-5
CASMGVGETQYF TGTGCCAGCATGGGGGTAGGAGAGACCCAGTACTTC TRBV27 . many TRBJ2-5
CASSRLAGVVDSYNEQFF TGTGCCAGCAGCCGATTAGCGGGAGTGGTGGACTCCTACAATGAGCAGTTCTTC TRBV6-1 TRBD2 many TRBJ2-1
CASRGLAGVPYNEQFF TGTGCCAGCAGAGGTCTAGCGGGAGTCCCCTACAATGAGCAGTTCTTC TRBV2 TRBD2 few TRBJ2-1
CASSQVQLGEQFF TGCGCCAGCAGCCAAGTTCAGTTGGGTGAGCAGTTCTTC TRBV4-3 . . TRBJ2-1
CASSPPATGFQETQYF TGTGCCAGCTCACCACCGGCCACGGGGTTCCAAGAGACCCAGTACTTC TRBV18 . many TRBJ2-5
CSGQGTTPEQYF TGCAGCGGTCAGGGGACGACACCCGAGCAGTACTTC TRBV29-1 . few TRBJ2-7
CASTPGFETQYF TGTGCCAGCACCCCCGGGTTTGAGACCCAGTACTTC TRBV7-2 . few TRBJ2-5
CASSFPPGSQRPDTQYF TGTGCCAGCAGCTTTCCCCCCGGGAGCCAGCGCCCAGATACGCAGTATTTT TRBV7-9 . many TRBJ2-3
CASRRGLQETQYF TGCGCCAGCCGTCGAGGTTTACAAGAGACCCAGTACTTC TRBV5-1 . many TRBJ2-5
CSVRGGGEQFF TGCAGTGTTCGGGGTGGCGGTGAGCAGTTCTTC TRBV20-1 . many TRBJ2-1
CASSKARPLRTQYF TGTGCCAGCAGCAAAGCGCGCCCGCTACGGACCCAGTACTTC TRBV21-1 . many TRBJ2-5
CSARDLMRDGETQYF TGCAGTGCTAGAGATCTTATGCGGGATGGAGAGACCCAGTACTTC TRBV20-1 . many TRBJ2-5
CSASRGNKNIQYF TGCAGTGCGAGCAGGGGAAACAAAAACATTCAGTACTTC TRBV20-1 . many TRBJ2-4
CASSLSGRGNQPQHF TGTGCCAGCAGCTTATCCGGCAGGGGCAATCAGCCCCAGCATTTT TRBV7-2 . few TRBJ1-5
CASRRQGNEQFF TGTGCCAGCCGACGACAGGGTAATGAGCAGTTCTTC TRBV6-2/TRBV6-3 TRBD1 many TRBJ2-1
CASSYTSLSYEQYF TGTGCCAGCAGTTACACCTCCTTGTCCTACGAGCAGTACTTC TRBV6-2/TRBV6-3 . many TRBJ2-7
CASSLRGDRDYNEQFF TGCGCCAGCAGCTTGAGGGGGGACAGAGACTACAATGAGCAGTTCTTC TRBV5-1 . many TRBJ2-1
CASSLDPRTSYEQYF TGCGCCAGCAGCTTGGATCCCAGGACCTCCTACGAGCAGTACTTC TRBV5-1 . many TRBJ2-7
CASSLVTLAGARNEQFF TGTGCCAGCAGCTTAGTAACCCTAGCGGGAGCAAGAAATGAGCAGTTCTTC TRBV7-2 TRBD2 many TRBJ2-1
CAWSGRYSMNTEAFF TGTGCCTGGAGCGGCCGTTACAGCATGAACACTGAAGCTTTCTTT TRBV30 . . TRBJ1-1
CASSSLIAKNIQYF TGCGCCAGCAGCTCCCTAATAGCCAAAAACATTCAGTACTTC TRBV4-3 . many TRBJ2-4
CASSLGAGSGNTIYF TGTGCCAGCAGCTTAGGGGCGGGGTCTGGAAACACCATATATTTT TRBV11-2 . many TRBJ1-3
CASNLRQDIEKLFF TGTGCCAGCAATCTTCGACAGGACATTGAAAAACTGTTTTTT TRBV2 . few TRBJ1-4
CSAKQGLNQPQHF TGCAGTGCAAAACAGGGACTCAATCAGCCCCAGCATTTT TRBV20-1 . many TRBJ1-5
CASSWGDNTGELFF TGTGCCAGCAGTTGGGGGGACAACACCGGGGAGCTGTTTTTT TRBV28 . many TRBJ2-2
CSVERGRVTGELFF TGCAGCGTTGAAAGGGGCAGGGTCACCGGGGAGCTGTTTTTT TRBV29-1 . many TRBJ2-2
CASSVGTSGSYEQYF TGCGCCAGCAGCGTTGGGACTAGCGGGAGTTACGAGCAGTACTTC TRBV5-1 TRBD2 many TRBJ2-7
CASSPGTRATGELFF TGTGCCAGCAGCCCCGGGACGCGGGCCACCGGGGAGCTGTTTTTT TRBV25-1 . many TRBJ2-2
CASSLFPPGYTF TGTGCCAGCAGCTTATTTCCCCCCGGCTACACCTTC TRBV7-2 . . TRBJ1-2
CASSAGTSFTDTQYF TGTGCCAGCAGCGCCGGGACTAGCTTCACAGATACGCAGTATTTT TRBV9 TRBD2 many TRBJ2-3
CASSRTPSYNEQFF TGTGCCAGCAGTAGGACACCCTCCTACAATGAGCAGTTCTTC TRBV11-2 . many TRBJ2-1
CSAQAGDDTGELFF TGCAGTGCTCAAGCGGGAGACGACACCGGGGAGCTGTTTTTT TRBV20-1 TRBD2 many TRBJ2-2
CASRSGTELYGYTF TGTGCCAGCAGAAGTGGGACAGAACTTTATGGCTACACCTTC TRBV2 TRBD1 many TRBJ1-2
CASSSGQLVYEQYF TGTGCCAGCAGCTCGGGACAGCTCGTCTACGAGCAGTACTTC TRBV7-9 TRBD1 many TRBJ2-7
CASSVAGWANEQFF TGTGCCAGCAGCGTAGCAGGGTGGGCAAATGAGCAGTTCTTC TRBV9 . many TRBJ2-1
CASSFQTSGGRTKNIQYF TGTGCCAGCAGTTTCCAGACTAGCGGGGGACGTACCAAAAACATTCAGTACTTC TRBV27 TRBD2 many TRBJ2-4
CASTLDRGPSYEQYF TGTGCCAGCACCCTGGACAGGGGCCCCTCCTACGAGCAGTACTTC TRBV2 TRBD1 many TRBJ2-7
CASSLGLAGWETQYF TGTGCCAGCAGCTTGGGACTAGCGGGTTGGGAGACCCAGTACTTC TRBV11-2 TRBD2 many TRBJ2-5
CASRWGYTDTQYF TGTGCCAGTAGGTGGGGATACACAGATACGCAGTATTTT TRBV12-3/TRBV12-4 . many TRBJ2-3
CASSPRLAGVPGEQYF TGTGCCAGCAGCCCCAGACTAGCGGGAGTCCCGGGGGAGCAGTACTTC TRBV9 TRBD2 many TRBJ2-7
CASGRGPDTQYF TGTGCCAGCGGGAGGGGCCCAGATACGCAGTATTTT TRBV11-2 TRBD2 many TRBJ2-3
CSARDAGGLTGELFF TGCAGTGCTAGAGATGCGGGGGGGTTGACCGGGGAGCTGTTTTTT TRBV20-1 TRBD2 many TRBJ2-2
CASSQGQGSEQYF TGCGCCAGCAGCCAAGGACAGGGAAGCGAGCAGTACTTC TRBV4-3 TRBD1 many TRBJ2-7